This T cell receptor beta chain was obtained from a study of OX40 agonist ivuxolimab in advanced cancers. On the study more broadly: Ivuxolimab, which is an agonistic anti-OX40 (CD134) antibody, was administered to the patients. Patients with prior anti-PD-1, anti-PD-L1 or anti-CTLA-4 therapy were eligible; about 40% had some.

This CDR3 has 14 residues. Germline trimming cut 5 bases from V and 6 bases from J; bases unmatched to any gene: 9. CDR1 and CDR2 (germline): SGDLS, YYNGEE. Comment on this clone: Its antigen remains unknown.

Profiling relied on immunoSEQ multiplex PCR, and the TCRdb table lists in-frame clones only, not all of them. In the table there are some 10,000 clones, approximately 72% of which are singletons. Overall study findings and caveats: Expanded clones were, on average, more numerous in CD8+ T cells than in CD4+. Clonal expansion in partial responders at 0.1-3.0 mg/kg ranked among the lowest.

The gene calls are TRBV9 and TRBJ2-3; 7 nucleotides match TRBD2. This TCR was recovered from an adult with an advanced solid tumor such as melanoma, head and neck, liver or kidney cancer. The sample consisted of CD4+ or CD8+ T cells sorted from blood, taken in a trial of the OX40 agonist ivuxolimab. The CDR3 bases are TGTGCCAGCAGTCCCTGGGGGGGGGTTGATACGCAGTATTTT. Its protein is CASSPWGGVDTQYF.